Given below is one T cell receptor beta chain in context. Germline V CDR1 and CDR2: SGHAT, FQNNGV. Trimming shortened V by 1 base and J by 1 base, and 19 bases separated the two germline ends. This CDR3 contains 18 residues. CMV status came from CD4+ T cell IFNgamma after overnight CMV lysate stimulation of fresh PBMCs. The data belong to a study of naive and memory T cell subsets. Both TRBC1 and TRBC2 were covered by a beta constant-region primer of two equimolar oligonucleotides. Each CDR3 protein is one row after TCRdb ran MiXCR on the UMI-ligation and nested PCR reads. The sample includes tens of thousands of distinct CDR3 sequences, roughly 14% of them seen just once.

This chain links TRBV11-2 with TRBJ1-1; maybe TRBD1 (5 bases). Material for sequencing was effector memory CD4+ T cells from blood. Subset noted: effector memory, CD45RA- CD27-. This sequence originates from a human donor in good health. The CDR3 sequence is CASSLGPGRAGGNTEAFF. CDR3 nucleotide sequence: TGTGCCAGCAGCTTAGGGCCAGGGCGGGCCGGGGGGAACACTGAAGCTTTCTTT.